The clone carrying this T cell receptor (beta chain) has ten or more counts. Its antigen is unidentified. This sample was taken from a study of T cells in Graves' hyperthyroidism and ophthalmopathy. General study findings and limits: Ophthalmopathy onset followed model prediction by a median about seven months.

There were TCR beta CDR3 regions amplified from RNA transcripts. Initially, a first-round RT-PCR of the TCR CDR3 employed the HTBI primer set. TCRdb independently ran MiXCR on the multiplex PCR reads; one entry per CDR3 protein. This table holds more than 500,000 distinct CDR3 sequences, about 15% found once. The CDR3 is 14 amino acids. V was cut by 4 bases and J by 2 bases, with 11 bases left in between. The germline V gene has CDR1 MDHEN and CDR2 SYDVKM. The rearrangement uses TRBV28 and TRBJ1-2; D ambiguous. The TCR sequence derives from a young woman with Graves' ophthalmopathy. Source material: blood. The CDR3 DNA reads TGTGCCAGCAGTTCGTCCGCCGTGAACTATGGCTACACCTTC. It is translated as CASSSSAVNYGYTF.